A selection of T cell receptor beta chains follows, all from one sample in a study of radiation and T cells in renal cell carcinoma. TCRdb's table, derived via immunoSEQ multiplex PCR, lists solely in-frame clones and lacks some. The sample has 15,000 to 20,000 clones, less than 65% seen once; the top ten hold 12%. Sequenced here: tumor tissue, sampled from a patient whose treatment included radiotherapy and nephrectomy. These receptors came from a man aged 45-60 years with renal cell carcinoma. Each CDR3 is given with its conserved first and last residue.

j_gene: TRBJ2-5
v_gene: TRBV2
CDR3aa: CASSGADSGGDQETQYF

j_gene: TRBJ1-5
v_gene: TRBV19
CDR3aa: CASSTELGQPQHF

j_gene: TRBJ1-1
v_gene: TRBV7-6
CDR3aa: CASSSRGSNTEAFF

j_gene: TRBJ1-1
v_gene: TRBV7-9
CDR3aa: CASSRGTGLTEAFF

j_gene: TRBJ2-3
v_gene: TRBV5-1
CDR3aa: CASSLQGGGTDTQYF

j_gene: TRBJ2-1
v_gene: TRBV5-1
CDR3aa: CASSLGGYSYNEQFF

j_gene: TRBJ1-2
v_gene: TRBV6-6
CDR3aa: CASRQDRGSYGYTF

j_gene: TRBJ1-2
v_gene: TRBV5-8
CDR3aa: CASSWDRASGYTF

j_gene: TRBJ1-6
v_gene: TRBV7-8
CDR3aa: CASSLRPDSPLHF

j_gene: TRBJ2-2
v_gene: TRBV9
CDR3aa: CASSVGQLGENTGELFF

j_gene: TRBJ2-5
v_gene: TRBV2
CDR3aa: CASVQGGETQYF

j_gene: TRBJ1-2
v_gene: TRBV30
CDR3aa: CAWDRAVGYTF

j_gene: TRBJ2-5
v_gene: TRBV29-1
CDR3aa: CSVEDGGLAGSYETQYF

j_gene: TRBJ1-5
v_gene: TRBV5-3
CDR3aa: CARSLTGGNSNQPQHF

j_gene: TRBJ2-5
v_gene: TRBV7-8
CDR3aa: CASSLAGLAGVQETQYF

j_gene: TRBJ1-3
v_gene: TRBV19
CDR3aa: CASIRDTSSGNTIYF

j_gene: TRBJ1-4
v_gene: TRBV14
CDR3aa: CASSQQDEPSFEKLFF

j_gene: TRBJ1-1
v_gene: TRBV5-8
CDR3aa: CASSLATGRYLGTEAFF

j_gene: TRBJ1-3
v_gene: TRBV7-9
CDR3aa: CATHLRGAGNTIYF

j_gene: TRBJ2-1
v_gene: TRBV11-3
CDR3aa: CASSIAGTSGADSYNEQFF

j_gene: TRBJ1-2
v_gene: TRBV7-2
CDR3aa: CASSFRGNYGYTF

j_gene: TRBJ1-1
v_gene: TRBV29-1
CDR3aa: CSVEGNWDEAFF

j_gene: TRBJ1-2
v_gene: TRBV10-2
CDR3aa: CASGDRRGDGYTF

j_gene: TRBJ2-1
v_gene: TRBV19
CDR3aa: CASRPGQRRGEQFF

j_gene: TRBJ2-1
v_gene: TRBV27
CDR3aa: CASSSEGSSYNEQFF

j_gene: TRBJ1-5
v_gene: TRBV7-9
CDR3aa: CASSLAMGPRSNQPQHF

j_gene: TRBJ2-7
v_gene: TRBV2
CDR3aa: CASSGQGAGNEQYF

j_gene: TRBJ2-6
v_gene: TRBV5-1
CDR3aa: CASSLGPSGANVLTF

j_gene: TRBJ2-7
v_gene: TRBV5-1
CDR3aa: CASSPVVDAGGHTYEQYF

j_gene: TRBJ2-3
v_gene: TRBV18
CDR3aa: CASSPPGQGSDTQYF

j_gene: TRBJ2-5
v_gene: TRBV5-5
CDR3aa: CASSPALHRLGTGPQETQYF

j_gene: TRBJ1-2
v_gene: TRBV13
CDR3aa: CASRTGGENYGYTF

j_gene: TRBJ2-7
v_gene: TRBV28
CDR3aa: CASSSTSLGTSGSSYEQYF

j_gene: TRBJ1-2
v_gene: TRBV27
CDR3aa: CASSGPGEASGYTF

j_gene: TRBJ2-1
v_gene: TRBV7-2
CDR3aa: CASSSDRGSYNEQFF

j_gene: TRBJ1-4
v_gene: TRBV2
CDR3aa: CASSWAGQGNEKLFF

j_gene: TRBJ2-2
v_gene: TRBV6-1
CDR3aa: CASSDQGHSLRIDTGELFF

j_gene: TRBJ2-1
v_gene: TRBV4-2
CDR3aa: CASSLRDRGSLYNEQFF

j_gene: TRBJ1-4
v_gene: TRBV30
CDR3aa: CAWSPLGTTNEKLFF

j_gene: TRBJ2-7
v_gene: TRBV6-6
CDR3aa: CASSATGTGSYEQYF

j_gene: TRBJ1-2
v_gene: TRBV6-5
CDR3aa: CASSYSGDKSLFTF

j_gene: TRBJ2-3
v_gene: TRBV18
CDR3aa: CASFTGTRMFCTDTQYF

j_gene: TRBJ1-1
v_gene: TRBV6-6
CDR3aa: CASSYSKGVNTEAFF

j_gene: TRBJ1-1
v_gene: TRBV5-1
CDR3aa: CASSFLRVGNTEAFF

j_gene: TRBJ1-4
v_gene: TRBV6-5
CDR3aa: CASSRDRGEDEKLFF

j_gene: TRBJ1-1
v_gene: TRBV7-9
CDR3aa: CASSPSGGMNTEAFF

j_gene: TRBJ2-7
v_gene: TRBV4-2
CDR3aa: CASSQGSTYEQYF

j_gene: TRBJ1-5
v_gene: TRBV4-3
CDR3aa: CASSQSPRQPQHF

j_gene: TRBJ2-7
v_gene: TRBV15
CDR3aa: CATSRDSAYEQYF

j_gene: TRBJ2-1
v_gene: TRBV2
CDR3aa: CASSYGEQFF

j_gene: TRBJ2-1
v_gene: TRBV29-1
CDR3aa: CSVEPSGTEQFF